The T cell receptor (beta chain) described here comes from a study of blood T cells in healthy people across ages. The overall study: With template switching, about one barcoded beta molecule was captured per two T cells.

The use of a sample-barcoded 5' primer and a J-beta primer mix characterized a second PCR of roughly 7 to 11 cycles. CDR3-containing paired-end reads numbering at least 2.5 million came from each sample. TCRdb re-called the 5' RACE reads with MiXCR, one entry per CDR3 protein. The sample has over a million distinct CDR3 sequences; approximately 39% are singletons. Between the trimmed V and J ends, which lost 4 bases and 11 bases, there was a span of 15 bases. CDR3 length equals 12 residues. Germline CDR1 and CDR2: SGHDT and YYEEEE. As for this clonotype: Its antigen is not identified.

General study points: Per-million-T-cell TCR beta diversity fell roughly linearly with age.

This clonotype originated in a woman under 30 in good health. The J gene is TRBJ2-5, the V gene TRBV5-6; D gene ambiguous. Sequencing input: blood. The CDR3 DNA is TGTGCCAGCAGCCTTGACCCACGCACGCAGTACTTC. Translating it yields CASSLDPRTQYF.